A selection of T cell receptor beta chains follows, all from one sample in a study of T cell repertoires in cytomegalovirus infection. TCRdb reprocessed the reads with MiXCR, giving one entry per CDR3 protein. The table lists roughly 760,000 distinct CDR3 sequences, about a third of them singletons. The sample comprised PBMCs. These TCRs come from a human donor in good health (CMV status not recorded). Some clones in this sample may be carry-over from other donors' samples. Each CDR3 is given with its conserved first and last residue. The D gene is left open where the match is weak. Size is omitted from some rows. Given values are once, few, many or a class for expanded clones.

TRBV4-1	TRBJ2-1	few	TRBD2	18	CASSQEREGRAGYNEQFF	TGCGCCAGCAGCCAAGAAAGGGAGGGGAGGGCCGGCTACAATGAGCAGTTCTTC
TRBV4-1	TRBJ1-1	few	.	14	CASSQDPSSREAFF	TGCGCCAGCAGCCAAGATCCCTCCTCCAGGGAGGCTTTCTTT
TRBV20-1	TRBJ1-4	once	.	15	CSARSPDSHNEKLFF	TGCAGTGCTAGATCCCCGGACAGCCATAATGAAAAACTGTTTTTT
TRBV7-9	TRBJ1-6	few	.	15	CASSPPGQNNSPLHF	TGTGCCAGCAGCCCACCGGGACAAAATAATTCACCCCTCCACTTT
TRBV5-1	TRBJ2-7	.	.	13	CASSLGDLSEQYF	TGCGCCAGCAGCTTGGGGGATTTGAGCGAGCAGTACTTC
TRBV12-3/TRBV12-4	TRBJ2-6	.	.	16	CASSLVGGTGANVLTF	TGTGCCAGCAGTTTGGTTGGGGGGACTGGGGCCAACGTCCTGACTTTC
TRBV7-9	TRBJ2-3	few	TRBD2	15	CASSWLAGELDTQYF	TGTGCCAGCAGCTGGTTAGCGGGAGAACTGGATACGCAGTATTTT
TRBV20-1	TRBJ2-3	few	.	14	CSADLSGSTDTQYF	TGCAGTGCCGACCTATCAGGCAGCACAGATACGCAGTATTTT
TRBV7-2	TRBJ2-4	.	.	15	CASSIPTIGPPIQYF	TGTGCCAGCAGCATCCCGACTATCGGGCCCCCCATTCAGTACTTC
TRBV25-1	TRBJ1-1	few	.	14	CASSGWDTQTEAFF	TGTGCCAGCAGTGGCTGGGACACCCAAACTGAAGCTTTCTTT
TRBV19	TRBJ2-7	few	.	12	CASMGPGHEQYF	TGTGCCAGTATGGGACCTGGCCACGAGCAGTACTTC
TRBV19	TRBJ1-5	.	.	12	CASMGVNQPQHF	TGTGCCAGTATGGGGGTAAATCAGCCCCAGCATTTT
TRBV6-1	TRBJ2-1	few	TRBD2	17	CASISSGAGVNYNEQFF	TGTGCCAGCATCTCATCCGGGGCGGGGGTTAACTACAATGAGCAGTTCTTC
TRBV12-3/TRBV12-4	TRBJ1-1	few	.	14	CASSSRMANTEAFF	TGTGCCAGCAGTTCCAGAATGGCGAACACTGAAGCTTTCTTT
TRBV19	TRBJ1-6	.	.	15	CATREGAAKNSPLHF	TGTGCCACCAGGGAAGGGGCCGCCAAAAATTCACCCCTCCACTTT
TRBV2	TRBJ1-2	.	.	13	CASSGRMPGGYTF	TGTGCCAGCAGTGGTAGGATGCCGGGGGGCTACACCTTC
TRBV5-1	TRBJ2-1	once	.	14	CASSGPSHGNEQFF	TGCGCCAGCAGCGGTCCCTCCCACGGCAATGAGCAGTTCTTC
TRBV7-8	TRBJ1-4	.	TRBD1	20	CASSLEGVRGTKLSNEKLFF	TGTGCCAGCAGCTTAGAGGGAGTCAGGGGGACGAAACTAAGTAATGAAAAACTGTTTTTT
TRBV3-1	TRBJ2-5	.	.	16	CASSHPNPGERETQYF	TGTGCCAGCAGCCATCCAAATCCGGGGGAGCGAGAGACCCAGTACTTC
TRBV7-8	TRBJ2-6	.	.	16	CASSRGSFSGANVLTF	TGTGCCAGCAGTAGAGGCAGTTTCTCTGGGGCCAACGTCCTGACTTTC
TRBV7-9	TRBJ2-5	few	.	14	CASSFLGVEETQYF	TGTGCCAGCAGCTTTTTGGGAGTGGAAGAGACCCAGTACTTC
TRBV6-2/TRBV6-3	TRBJ2-7	.	.	13	CASSYQRTYEQYF	TGTGCCAGCAGTTACCAGAGAACCTACGAGCAGTACTTC